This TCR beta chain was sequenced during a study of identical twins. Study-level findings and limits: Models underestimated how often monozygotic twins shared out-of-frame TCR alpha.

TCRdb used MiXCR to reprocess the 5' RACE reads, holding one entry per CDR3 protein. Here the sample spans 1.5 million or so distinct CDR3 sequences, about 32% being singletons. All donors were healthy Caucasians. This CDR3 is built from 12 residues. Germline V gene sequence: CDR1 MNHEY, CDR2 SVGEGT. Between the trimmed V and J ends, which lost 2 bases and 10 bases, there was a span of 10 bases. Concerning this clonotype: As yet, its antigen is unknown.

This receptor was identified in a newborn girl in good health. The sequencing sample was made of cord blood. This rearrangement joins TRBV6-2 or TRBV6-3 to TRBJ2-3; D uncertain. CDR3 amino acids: CASSYPVTAQYF. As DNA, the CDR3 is TGTGCCAGCAGTTACCCAGTAACTGCGCAGTATTTT.